Detailed here is one T cell receptor beta chain. Its antigen is still unknown. Additional DNA sequences in this sample encode the identical CDR3. 13 Jbeta primers and 60 Vbeta primers were used for the PCR. The assay was immunoSEQ multiplex PCR, and TCRdb's table has in-frame clones only and misses some. The table records about 84,000 clones, around 80% of them present only once. V was clipped by 5 bases and J by 5 bases; unmatched bases: 13. The CDR3 is 16 amino acids. Germline V gene data show CDR1 as MGHDK and CDR2 as SYGVNS. These data are taken from a study of cytomegalovirus exposure and HLA in healthy donors. Study-wide results and caveats: An analysis that was carried out later associated 16,000 or so TCR beta sequences with HLA alleles at 0.05 false discovery rate. CMV antigen specificity was confirmed in vitro for three CMV-associated chains. Highest at DRB1 and lowest at HLA-C, TCR association rates differed among HLA loci in a later analysis.

The sequence derives from a male donor in good health and CMV-seropositive. The rearrangement uses TRBV25-1 and TRBJ2-7; TRBD1 aligns across 9 bases. The sequencing sample was made of PBMCs. CDR3 sequence: CASSSGTGNRFNEQYF. Written as DNA, the CDR3 is TGTGCCAGCAGTTCCGGGACAGGGAATCGTTTCAACGAGCAGTACTTC.